This TCR beta chain comes out of a study of T cells in Graves' hyperthyroidism and ophthalmopathy. This clonotype was seen a handful of times. The germline V and J ends were trimmed by 2 bases and 4 bases, with 18 bases remaining between them. CDR1 MNHEY and CDR2 SMNVEV come from the germline V gene (reference sequence). This CDR3 region has 17 residues. Disease duration was under 3 months in the ophthalmopathy patients, who also had a Clinical Activity Score of at least 3 and a NOSPECS grade of at least 4. Together with thyroid ultrasound, orbital computed tomography, serum thyroxine and TRAb, clinical symptoms were used for diagnoses. Regions amplified from RNA transcripts were the TCR beta CDR3 regions. The HTBI primer set was used in a first-round RT-PCR of the TCR CDR3. Each CDR3 protein gets one entry after TCRdb re-called the multiplex PCR reads with MiXCR. The repertoire holds fewer than 400,000 distinct CDR3 sequences, over 11% seen once, with 28% in the top ten.

The receptor's source is a man aged 45-65 years with Graves' ophthalmopathy. The sequenced sample consisted of blood. This chain uses TRBV27 with TRBJ2-1; D tentatively reads TRBD1 or TRBD2 (6 bases each). The CDR3, as DNA: TGTGCCAGCAGTTTAAGGGGGGTCGGGAGAGCTTACAATGAGCAGTTCTTC. Translated, it gives CASSLRGVGRAYNEQFF.